The 32 T cell receptor beta chains below come from one sample, sequenced in a study of beta chain features in type 1 diabetes (dated by TCRdb to the late 2010s). Library preparation used the immunoSEQ multiplex PCR assay. The High Capacity cDNA Reverse Transcription Kit was used to reverse transcribe all of the isolated RNA, meaning that expressed TCRB transcripts were what got sequenced. Sourced from immuneACCESS, this table was stored by TCRdb with only in-frame sequences that have V and J called. A share of the clones is absent; for the studies checked, an unresolved V gene accounts for under half, and the remainder has no known explanation. The table for this sample lists roughly 400,000 clones; around 15% of them were counted only once. The top ten hold roughly 0.017% of the sample. Sequenced sample: naive CD4+ T cells from blood. The cell subset or site tag for this specimen amounts to: true naive CD4+ T cells. The receptors stem from a woman in her late teens or twenties in good health.

This clone was detected a few times. This chain joins TRBV29-1 and TRBJ2-5; tentative D call: TRBD1 (5 bases). The end of the DNA aligns better with TRBJ2-7, so the J call may be wrong. This CDR3 region has 14 residues. The germline gives CDR1 SQVTM, CDR2 ANQGSEA. The CDR3: CSVDSPGPSYEQYF. The CDR3 DNA reads TGCAGCGTTGACTCCCCAGGGCCTTCCTACGAGCAGTACTTC.

The CDR3 sequence is CASSQDGGAYGYTF. In nucleotides, the CDR3 is TGTGCCAGCAGCCAAGATGGGGGCGCCTATGGCTACACCTTC. The J gene is TRBJ1-2, the V gene TRBV4-2; perhaps TRBD1 as D (6 bases). CDR3 length equals 14 residues. Trimming pared 0 bases from V and 4 bases from J, leaving 9 bases between. Germline V gene data show CDR1 as LGHNA and CDR2 as YNFKEQ.

CDR3 sequence reads: CAIRDRGVETQYF. CDR3 coding DNA: TGTGCTATCCGGGACAGGGGTGTCGAGACCCAGTACTTC. This chain links TRBV21-1 with TRBJ2-5; TRBD1, the D gene given by the table, was not confirmed from the DNA. TRBV21-1 is a listed pseudogene. CDR3 size: 13 residues.

The J gene is TRBJ2-7, the V gene TRBV28; 10 nucleotides match TRBD2. The CDR3 totals 16 residues. From germline, CDR1 is MDHEN and CDR2 SYDVKM. V lost 4 bases, J lost 5 bases, and 11 bases stayed unmatched. CDR3 bases: TGTGCCAGCAGTTCCCCCGCTAGCGGGAGTTTCAACGAGCAGTACTTC. Translating gives CASSSPASGSFNEQYF.

J is TRBJ2-5 and V is TRBV5-4, with 9 bases fitting TRBD2. V lost 3 bases to trimming and J lost 4 bases; unmatched junction nucleotides: 7. This CDR3 is 15 amino acids long. The germline V gene encodes CDR1 SGHNT and CDR2 YYREEE (reference sequence). The CDR3 sequence is CASSSKREVLETQYF. In DNA, the CDR3 is TGTGCCAGCAGCTCTAAGCGGGAGGTTTTAGAGACCCAGTACTTC.

The chain combines TRBV9 with TRBJ2-1, with D tentatively TRBD2 (5 bases). Germline CDR1 SGDLS, CDR2 YYNGEE. Trimming left V 6 bases short and J 0 bases short, with 19 bases between. The CDR3 extends over 17 amino acids. This CDR3 is CASTLVRAESSYNEQFF. The CDR3 nucleotides are TGTGCCAGCACCCTTGTTCGAGCGGAGAGCTCCTACAATGAGCAGTTCTTC.

Concerning this clone itself: Other DNA sequences in this sample translate to the same CDR3. The V gene is TRBV7-9, the J gene TRBJ2-5, with no clear D. The CDR3 covers 11 residues. The V end was cut by 2 bases, the J end by 5 bases, with 3 bases between. From germline, CDR1 is SEHNR and CDR2 FQNEAQ (reference sequence). The CDR3 region is CASSLQETQYF. Written as DNA, the CDR3 is TGTGCCAGCAGCTTACAGGAGACCCAGTACTTC.

The chain carries TRBV20-1 and TRBJ2-1, with 8 bases that match TRBD2. Trimming at V came to 5 bases and at J to 10 bases, leaving 1 base not matched to a gene. Germline V gene sequence: CDR1 DFQATT, CDR2 SNEGSKA (reference sequence). This CDR3 contains 10 residues. The CDR3 region is CSAGLAEQFF. In DNA, the CDR3 is TGCAGTGCTGGACTAGCCGAGCAGTTCTTC.

The rearrangement joins TRBV19 to TRBJ2-7; 10 nucleotides agree with TRBD2. Germline CDR1 reads LNHDA; CDR2 reads SQIVND (reference sequence). CDR3 length: 16 residues. J gave up 0 bases and V 3 bases, and 5 bases lay outside the gene matches. The DNA of the CDR3 is TGTGCCAGTAGTATCCTCCCTAGCGGGAGCTCCTACGAGCAGTACTTC. It specifies CASSILPSGSSYEQYF.

This clone was counted a few times. Sequence at one end of the junction differs from germline and may be a read error. This chain uses TRBV7-7 with TRBJ2-5, with 9 bases lining up with TRBD2. Looked up from germline, CDR1 is SSHAT and CDR2 is FNYEAQ (reference sequence). The CDR3 is made up of 15 amino acids. The CDR3 spells CASSLNSGGQETQYF. The CDR3 region has the DNA TGTGCTAGCAGCCTCAATAGCGGGGGCCAAGAGACCCAGTACTTC.

This chain links TRBV21-1 with TRBJ2-1; whether TRBD2, the table's D call, matches the DNA was not checked. TRBV21-1 is reported as a pseudogene. CDR3 length equals 14 residues. The DNA of the CDR3 is TGTGCCAGCAGCTTCCGGGACTTTAACAATGAGCAGTTCTTC. It codes for CASSFRDFNNEQFF.

This rearrangement joins TRBV9 to TRBJ2-1; TRBD1 aligns across 7 bases. This CDR3 has 15 residues. After removal of 1 base from V and 2 bases from J, the junction contained 3 bases not matched to a gene. CDR1 is SGDLS, CDR2 YYNGEE, per germline. CDR3 residues: CASSVHRGTYNEQFF. CDR3 DNA: TGTGCCAGCAGCGTACACAGGGGTACCTACAATGAGCAGTTCTTC. Supplemented by reference TRBV9 and TRBJ2-1, the full variable domain reads DSGVTQTPKHLITATGQRVTLRCSPRSGDLSVYWYQQSLDQGLQFLIQYYNGEERAKGNILERFSAQQFPDLHSELNLSSLELGDSALYFCASSVHRGTYNEQFFGPGTRLTVL.

The chain employs TRBV29-1 and TRBJ2-1; 9 bases agree with TRBD2. The germline V gene encodes CDR1 SQVTM and CDR2 ANQGSEA. Trimming at V came to 4 bases and at J to 5 bases, leaving 9 bases not matched to a gene. The CDR3 spans 15 residues. The CDR3 loop is CSVAKRLADNNEQFF. Written as DNA, the CDR3 is TGCAGCGTTGCAAAGCGACTAGCGGATAACAATGAGCAGTTCTTC.

The rearrangement joins TRBV29-1 to TRBJ1-4; no clear D. CDR3 size: 13 residues. The V end was cut by 5 bases, the J end by 5 bases, with 12 bases between. CDR1 and CDR2 (germline): SQVTM, ANQGSEA. The CDR3 loop reads CSVFNSGNEKLFF. The DNA of the CDR3 is TGCAGCGTTTTTAACAGCGGAAATGAAAAACTGTTTTTT.

The J gene is TRBJ2-1, the V gene TRBV5-1, with 7 bases matching TRBD1. Germline-derived CDR1 and CDR2 are SGHRS and YFSETQ. The V gene end was trimmed by 3 bases and the J gene end by 4 bases; junction bases not matched to a gene: 7. There are 15 residues in the CDR3. Here the CDR3 DNA reads TGCGCCAGCAGCTACCTGGGACAGCCTTACAATGAGCAGTTCTTC. This gives the protein CASSYLGQPYNEQFF.

This clone appeared a few times. The gene calls are TRBV5-6 and TRBJ2-1, with TRBD1 identical over 7 bases. In germline, CDR1 is SGHDT, CDR2 YYEEEE. J was trimmed by 3 bases and V by 3 bases; bases with no gene match: 6. CDR3 length equals 15 residues. This CDR3 reads CASSSHRGGYNEQFF. The CDR3, as DNA: TGTGCCAGCAGCTCGCACAGGGGTGGCTACAATGAGCAGTTCTTC. Variable domain in full (rest from reference TRBV5-6 and TRBJ2-1): DAGVTQSPTHLIKTRGQQVTLRCSPKSGHDTVSWYQQALGQGPQFIFQYYEEEERQRGNFPDRFSGHQFPNYSSELNVNALLLGDSALYLCASSSHRGGYNEQFFGPGTRLTVL.

The table lists this clone with a few counts. The J gene is TRBJ2-1, the V gene TRBV6-6; D is perhaps TRBD2 (5 bases). The V end was cut by 8 bases, the J end by 14 bases, with 19 bases between. Germline loops: CDR1 MNHNY, CDR2 SVGAGI (reference sequence). The CDR3 loop spans 12 amino acids. Here the CDR3 DNA reads TGTGCCAGCTGCCTAGCCGGAGGAAGGGAGTTCTTC. Translating gives CASCLAGGREFF.

DNA for the CDR3: TGTGCCAGCAGCTCTATGACTAGCCGGAATGAGCAGTTCTTC. This encodes CASSSMTSRNEQFF. The chain has TRBV13 and TRBJ2-1; 7 positions agree with TRBD2. Trimming cost V 4 bases and J 7 bases; bases outside gene matches: 7. The CDR3 totals 14 residues. Germline V gene data show CDR1 as PRHDT and CDR2 as FYEKMQ (reference sequence).

This clone has just a few counts. This chain joins TRBV7-2 and TRBJ2-7, with D hard to call. There are 16 residues in the CDR3. The germline V gene encodes CDR1 SGHTA and CDR2 FQGNSA. Trimming removed 5 bases at V and 5 bases at J, with 22 bases between. CDR3 in DNA: TGTGCCAGCAGCCAGCGTTTGCCTCCTGGAAGCCACGAGCAGTACTTC. Encoded protein: CASSQRLPPGSHEQYF.

A few counts support this clone. The rearrangement uses TRBV6-5 and TRBJ2-1; D is perhaps TRBD2 (5 bases). V was pared by 6 bases and J by 9 bases, with 12 bases between. The CDR3 runs 12 residues. Germline values: CDR1 MNHEY, CDR2 SVGAGI. The CDR3 nucleotides read TGTGCCAGCAGCATCCGACGGGGTGAGCAGTTCTTC. Its protein is CASSIRRGEQFF.

J is TRBJ2-1 and V is TRBV18, with D maybe TRBD2 (6 bases). Germline V gene data show CDR1 as KGHSH and CDR2 as LQKENI. The CDR3 extends over 17 amino acids. The germline V and J ends were trimmed by 0 bases and 2 bases, with 14 bases remaining between them. CDR3 sequence: CASSPPIAEPAYNEQFF. CDR3 nucleotides: TGTGCCAGCTCACCACCTATAGCGGAGCCCGCCTACAATGAGCAGTTCTTC.

Comment on this clone: At the DNA level, this CDR3 is encoded by other sequences in the same sample as well. The chain has TRBV18 and TRBJ2-5, with 7 nucleotides matching TRBD2. The CDR3 extends over 14 amino acids. Trimming took 4 bases from V and 3 from J; bases not matched to a gene: 5. The V gene's germline CDR1 is KGHSH and CDR2 LQKENI. CDR3 protein: CASSRSLAEETQYF. The CDR3, as DNA: TGTGCCAGCTCACGCTCGCTAGCGGAAGAGACCCAGTACTTC. Full variable domain (rest looked up from reference TRBV18 and TRBJ2-5): NAGVMQNPRHLVRRRGQEARLRCSPMKGHSHVYWYRQLPEEGLKFMVYLQKENIIDESGMPKERFSAEFPKEGPSILRIQQVVRGDSAAYFCASSRSLAEETQYFGPGTRLLVL.

This clone was detected only a few times. The genes are TRBV6-5 and TRBJ1-1; D gene unclear. The CDR3 covers 14 residues. Looked up from germline, CDR1 is MNHEY and CDR2 is SVGAGI. Trimming shortened V by 2 bases and J by 7 bases, and 14 bases separated the two germline ends. The CDR3 is CASSYTWTRGEAFF. The CDR3 DNA reads TGTGCCAGCAGTTACACCTGGACCCGGGGTGAAGCTTTCTTT.

V and J are TRBV30 and TRBJ2-1, with a tentative D call TRBD1 (5 bases). Trimming took off 3 bases at V and 3 bases at J, with 12 bases between the two ends. CDR3 length equals 14 residues. Germline loops: CDR1 GTSNPN, CDR2 SVGIG (reference sequence). The CDR3 sequence: CAWRWGGDYNEQFF. The CDR3 bases are TGTGCCTGGAGGTGGGGCGGCGACTACAATGAGCAGTTCTTC.

The chain carries TRBV29-1 and TRBJ2-1, with 7 bases that match TRBD2. CDR3 size: 14 residues. Germline CDR1 and CDR2: SQVTM and ANQGSEA. V shed 7 bases and J 6 bases; nucleotides not matched to a gene: 12. The CDR3 nucleotides are TGCAGCGCCTCGAGGGGACTAAGAACCAATGAGCAGTTCTTC. Residues: CSASRGLRTNEQFF.

This clone was counted a few times. This sequence joins TRBV7-9 and TRBJ1-1, with a tentative D call TRBD1 (5 bases). Germline CDR1 is SEHNR and CDR2 is FQNEAQ (reference sequence). This CDR3 contains 17 residues. V lost 4 bases, J lost 4 bases, and 22 bases lay in between. The CDR3 reads CASSWGGDSLWGTEAFF. The CDR3 DNA follows: TGTGCCAGCAGCTGGGGGGGGGACTCCCTCTGGGGCACTGAAGCTTTCTTT.

The V and J genes are TRBV19 and TRBJ2-5; 9 nucleotides agree with TRBD2. The CDR3 is made up of 19 amino acids. Unmatched junction bases numbered 20, after V lost 4 bases and J lost 5 bases. CDR1 LNHDA and CDR2 SQIVND come from the germline V gene (reference sequence). The CDR3 reads CASSKGIFLRREGLETQYF. The CDR3 nucleotides are TGTGCCAGTAGTAAGGGCATATTCTTAAGGCGGGAGGGTCTGGAGACCCAGTACTTC.

A few counts support this clone. The rearrangement uses TRBV6-5 and TRBJ1-4; no clear D gene. Germline V gene data show CDR1 as MNHEY and CDR2 as SVGAGI. The CDR3 totals 12 residues. Trimming left V 8 bases short and J 4 bases short, with 8 bases between. The CDR3 sequence is CASVESNEKLFF. Here the CDR3 DNA reads TGTGCCAGCGTCGAGAGTAATGAAAAACTGTTTTTT.

This clone was picked up a small number of times. The CDR3 DNA follows: TGTGCCAGCGCTCGGTTAGTTATCGGGGATACGCAGTATTTT. It codes for CASARLVIGDTQYF. J is TRBJ2-3 and V is TRBV7-2, with D unclear. V was pared by 8 bases and J by 6 bases, with 18 bases between. Germline V gene lookup returns CDR1 SGHTA and CDR2 FQGNSA. The CDR3 totals 14 residues. The complete variable domain, with remaining parts taken from reference TRBV7-2 and TRBJ2-3, reads GAGVSQSPSNKVTEKGKDVELRCDPISGHTALYWYRQSLGQGLEFLIYFQGNSAPDKSGLPSDRFSAERTGGSVSTLTIQRTQQEDSAVYLCASARLVIGDTQYFGPGTRLTVL.

The chain has TRBV30 and TRBJ1-5; 7 bases are shared with TRBD1. Germline assignment: CDR1 GTSNPN and CDR2 SVGIG (reference sequence). CDR3 length: 13 residues. Losses at the gene ends were 3 bases for V and 9 bases for J; bases not matched to a gene: 8. The CDR3 nucleotides are TGTGCCTGGAGCGTAGGGGGCAGAGGGCCCCAGCATTTT. Amino acids: CAWSVGGRGPQHF. Supplemented by reference TRBV30 and TRBJ1-5, the full variable domain reads SQTIHQWPATLVQPVGSPLSLECTVEGTSNPNLYWYRQAAGRGLQLLFYSVGIGQISSEVPQNLSASRPQDRQFILSSKKLLLSDSGFYLCAWSVGGRGPQHFGDGTRLSIL.

The chain recombines TRBV10-3 with TRBJ2-7, with 7 bases fitting TRBD1. The CDR3 is 13 amino acids. Trimming removed 10 bases from V and 0 bases from J; junction bases left unmatched: 6. CDR1 is ENHRY and CDR2 is SYGVKD in the germline V gene. CDR3 DNA: TGTGCCACCGCCGGACAGGTCTCCTACGAGCAGTACTTC. It encodes CATAGQVSYEQYF.

The chain uses TRBV29-1 and TRBJ2-1, with 8 bases that match TRBD2. In germline, CDR1 is SQVTM, CDR2 ANQGSEA. The V and J ends lost 8 bases and 5 bases, in that order; junction bases with no gene match: 14. This CDR3 has 15 residues. CDR3 sequence: CSLGRARGGNNEQFF. CDR3 nucleotides: TGCAGCCTCGGGAGGGCCCGGGGTGGTAACAATGAGCAGTTCTTC.